This T cell receptor (beta chain) came from a study of blood T cell repertoires in COVID-19. Study-level information: Spain, Italy and the United States supplied samples that represented acute and convalescent COVID-19.

Germline V lookup: CDR1 ENHRY, CDR2 SYGVKD. The CDR3 spans 15 residues. The V gene lost 4 bases and the J gene lost 0 bases, with 11 bases spanning the gap. Some clones are missing from TCRdb's copy, which holds only in-frame ones; the method was immunoSEQ multiplex PCR. The sample consists of fewer than 80,000 clones, about 91% of them appearing once. The receptor was derived from a woman aged 45-60 years with active COVID-19. Sequenced: peripheral blood. The chain links TRBV10-3 to TRBJ2-3; the D is unclear. CDR3 loop: CAISGAATSTDTQYF. The CDR3 DNA follows: TGTGCCATCAGTGGGGCTGCCACTAGCACAGATACGCAGTATTTT.